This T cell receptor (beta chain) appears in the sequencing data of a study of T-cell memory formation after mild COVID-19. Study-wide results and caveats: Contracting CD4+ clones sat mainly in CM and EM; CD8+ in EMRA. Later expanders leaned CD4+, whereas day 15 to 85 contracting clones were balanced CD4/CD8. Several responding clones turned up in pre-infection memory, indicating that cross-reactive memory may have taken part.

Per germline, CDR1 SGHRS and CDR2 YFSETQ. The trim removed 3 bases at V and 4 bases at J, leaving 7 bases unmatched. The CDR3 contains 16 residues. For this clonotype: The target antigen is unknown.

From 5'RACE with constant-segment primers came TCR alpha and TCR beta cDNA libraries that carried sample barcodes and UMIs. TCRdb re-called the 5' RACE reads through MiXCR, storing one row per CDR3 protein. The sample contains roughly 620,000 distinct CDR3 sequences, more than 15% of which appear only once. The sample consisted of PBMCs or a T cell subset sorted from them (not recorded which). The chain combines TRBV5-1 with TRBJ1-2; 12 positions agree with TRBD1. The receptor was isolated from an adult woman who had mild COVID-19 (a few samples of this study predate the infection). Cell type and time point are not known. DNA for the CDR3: TGCGCCAGCAGCTATGCTCCGGGACAGGGGGCCTATGGCTACACCTTC. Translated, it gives CASSYAPGQGAYGYTF.